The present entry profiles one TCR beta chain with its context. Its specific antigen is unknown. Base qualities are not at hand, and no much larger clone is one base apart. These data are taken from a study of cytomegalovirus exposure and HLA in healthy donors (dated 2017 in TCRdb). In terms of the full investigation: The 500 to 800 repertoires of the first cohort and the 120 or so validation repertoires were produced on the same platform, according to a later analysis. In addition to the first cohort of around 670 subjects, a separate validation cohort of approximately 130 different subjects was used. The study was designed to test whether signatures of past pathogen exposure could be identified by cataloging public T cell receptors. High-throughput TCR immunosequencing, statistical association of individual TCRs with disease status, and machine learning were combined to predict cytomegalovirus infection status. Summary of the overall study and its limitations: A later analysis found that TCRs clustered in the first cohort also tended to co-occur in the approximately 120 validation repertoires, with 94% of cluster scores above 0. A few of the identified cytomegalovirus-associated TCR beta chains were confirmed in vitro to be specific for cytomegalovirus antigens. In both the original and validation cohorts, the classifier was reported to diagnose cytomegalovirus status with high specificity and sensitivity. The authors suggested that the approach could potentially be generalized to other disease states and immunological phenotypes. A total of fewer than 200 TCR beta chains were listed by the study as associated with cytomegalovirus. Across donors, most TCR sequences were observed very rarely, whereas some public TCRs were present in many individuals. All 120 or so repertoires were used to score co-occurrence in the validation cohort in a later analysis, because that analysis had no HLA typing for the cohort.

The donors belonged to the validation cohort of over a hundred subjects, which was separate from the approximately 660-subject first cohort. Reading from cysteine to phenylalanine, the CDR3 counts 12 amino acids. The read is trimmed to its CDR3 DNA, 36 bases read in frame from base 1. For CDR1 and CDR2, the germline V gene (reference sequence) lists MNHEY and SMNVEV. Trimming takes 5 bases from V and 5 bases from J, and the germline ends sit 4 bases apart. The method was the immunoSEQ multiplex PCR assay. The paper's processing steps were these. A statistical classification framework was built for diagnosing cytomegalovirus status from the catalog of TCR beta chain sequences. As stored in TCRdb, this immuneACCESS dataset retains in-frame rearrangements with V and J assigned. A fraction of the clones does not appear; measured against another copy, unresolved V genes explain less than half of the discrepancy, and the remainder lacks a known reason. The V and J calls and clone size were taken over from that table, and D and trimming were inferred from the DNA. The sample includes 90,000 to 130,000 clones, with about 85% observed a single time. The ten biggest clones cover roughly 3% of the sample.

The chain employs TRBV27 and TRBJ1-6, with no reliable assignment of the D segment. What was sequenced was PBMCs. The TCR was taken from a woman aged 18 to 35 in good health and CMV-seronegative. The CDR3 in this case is CASSINNSPLHF. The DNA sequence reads TGTGCCAGCAGTATAAATAATTCACCCCTCCACTTT.